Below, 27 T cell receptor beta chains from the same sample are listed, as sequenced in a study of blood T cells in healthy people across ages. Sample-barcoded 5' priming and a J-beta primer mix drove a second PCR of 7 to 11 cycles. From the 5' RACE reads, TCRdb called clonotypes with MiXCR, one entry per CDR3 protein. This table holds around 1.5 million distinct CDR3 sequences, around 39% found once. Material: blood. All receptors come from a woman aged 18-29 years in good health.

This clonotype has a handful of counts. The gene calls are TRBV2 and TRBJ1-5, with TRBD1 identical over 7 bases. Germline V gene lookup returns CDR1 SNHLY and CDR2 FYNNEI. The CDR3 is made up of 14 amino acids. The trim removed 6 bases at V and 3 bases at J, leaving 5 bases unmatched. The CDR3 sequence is CASRGDSNNQPQHF. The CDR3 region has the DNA TGTGCCAGCAGGGGGGACAGCAACAATCAGCCCCAGCATTTT.

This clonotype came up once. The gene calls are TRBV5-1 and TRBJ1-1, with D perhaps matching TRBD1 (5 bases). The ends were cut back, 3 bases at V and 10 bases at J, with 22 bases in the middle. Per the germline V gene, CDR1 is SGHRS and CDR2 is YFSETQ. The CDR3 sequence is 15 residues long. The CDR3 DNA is TGCGCCAGCAGCTCGGATGGGGGGGGGATCGTTACAGCTTTCTTT. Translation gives CASSSDGGGIVTAFF.

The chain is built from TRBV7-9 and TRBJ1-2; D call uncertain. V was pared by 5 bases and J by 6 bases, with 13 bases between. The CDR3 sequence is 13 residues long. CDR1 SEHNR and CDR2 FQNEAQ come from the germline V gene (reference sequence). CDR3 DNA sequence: TGTGCCAGCAGCCTCTCGGCGGGGAATGGCTACACCTTC. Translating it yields CASSLSAGNGYTF.

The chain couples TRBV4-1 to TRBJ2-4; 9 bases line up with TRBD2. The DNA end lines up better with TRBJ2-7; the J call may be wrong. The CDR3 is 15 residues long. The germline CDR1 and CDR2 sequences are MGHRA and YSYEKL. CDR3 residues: CASSQVASGDYEQYF. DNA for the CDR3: TGCGCCAGCAGCCAAGTAGCTAGCGGGGATTACGAGCAGTACTTC.

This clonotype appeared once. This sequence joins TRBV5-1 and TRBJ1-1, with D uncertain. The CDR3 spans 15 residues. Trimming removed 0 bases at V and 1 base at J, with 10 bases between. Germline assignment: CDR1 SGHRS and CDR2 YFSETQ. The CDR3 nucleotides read TGCGCCAGCAGCTTGGACCCTAGGCCGAACACTGAAGCTTTCTTT. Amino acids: CASSLDPRPNTEAFF.

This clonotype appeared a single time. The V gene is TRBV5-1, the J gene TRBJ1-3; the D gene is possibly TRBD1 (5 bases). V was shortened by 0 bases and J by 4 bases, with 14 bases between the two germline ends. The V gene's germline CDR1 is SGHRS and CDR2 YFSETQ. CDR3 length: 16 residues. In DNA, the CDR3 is TGCGCCAGCAGCTTGGCAGGGCTATCTATGGGAAACACCATATATTTT. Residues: CASSLAGLSMGNTIYF.

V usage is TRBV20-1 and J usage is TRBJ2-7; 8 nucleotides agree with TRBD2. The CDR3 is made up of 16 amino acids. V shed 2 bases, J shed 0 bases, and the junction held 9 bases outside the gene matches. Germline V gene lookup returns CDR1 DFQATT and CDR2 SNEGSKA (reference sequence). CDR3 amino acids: CSARTTSGVSSYEQYF. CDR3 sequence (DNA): TGCAGTGCTAGAACTACTAGCGGTGTTAGCTCCTACGAGCAGTACTTC.

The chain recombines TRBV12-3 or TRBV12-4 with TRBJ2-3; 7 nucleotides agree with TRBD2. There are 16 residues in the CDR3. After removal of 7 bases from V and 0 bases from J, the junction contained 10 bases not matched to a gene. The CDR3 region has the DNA TGTGCCAGCACCCACGGGGGGACGGGTAGCACAGATACGCAGTATTTT. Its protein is CASTHGGTGSTDTQYF.

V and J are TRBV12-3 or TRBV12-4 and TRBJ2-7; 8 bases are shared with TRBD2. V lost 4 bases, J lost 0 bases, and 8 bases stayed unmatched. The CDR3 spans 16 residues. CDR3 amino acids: CASSSPGGATSYEQYF. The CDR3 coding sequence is TGTGCCAGCAGTTCCCCCGGGGGGGCCACCTCCTACGAGCAGTACTTC.

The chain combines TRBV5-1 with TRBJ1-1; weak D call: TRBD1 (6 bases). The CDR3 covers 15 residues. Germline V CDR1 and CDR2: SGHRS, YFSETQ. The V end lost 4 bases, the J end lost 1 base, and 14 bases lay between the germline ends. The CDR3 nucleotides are TGCGCCAGCAGCGGGGGCAATGCAGCGAACACTGAAGCTTTCTTT. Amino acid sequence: CASSGGNAANTEAFF.

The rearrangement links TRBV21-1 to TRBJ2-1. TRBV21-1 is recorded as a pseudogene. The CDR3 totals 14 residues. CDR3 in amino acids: CAGSIKAPISEQFF. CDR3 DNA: TGTGCCGGCAGCATTAAAGCACCCATTTCTGAGCAGTTCTTC.

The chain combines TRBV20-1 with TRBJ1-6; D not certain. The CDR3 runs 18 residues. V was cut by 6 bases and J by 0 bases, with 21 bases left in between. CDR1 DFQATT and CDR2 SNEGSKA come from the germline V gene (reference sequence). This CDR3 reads CSAPHPGLGSSYNSPLHF. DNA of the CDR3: TGCAGTGCCCCCCATCCGGGGTTGGGGAGCTCCTATAATTCACCCCTCCACTTT.

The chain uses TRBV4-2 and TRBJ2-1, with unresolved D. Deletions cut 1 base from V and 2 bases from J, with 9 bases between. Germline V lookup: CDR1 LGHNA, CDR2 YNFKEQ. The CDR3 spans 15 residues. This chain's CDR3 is CASSQALQTYNEQFF. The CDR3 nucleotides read TGTGCCAGCAGCCAAGCACTACAAACCTACAATGAGCAGTTCTTC.

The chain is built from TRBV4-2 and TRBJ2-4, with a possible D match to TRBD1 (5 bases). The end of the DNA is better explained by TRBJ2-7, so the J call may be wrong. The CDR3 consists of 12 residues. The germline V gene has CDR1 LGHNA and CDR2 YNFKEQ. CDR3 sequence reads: CASSHGAGEQYF. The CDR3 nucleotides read TGTGCCAGCAGCCATGGGGCCGGCGAGCAGTACTTC.

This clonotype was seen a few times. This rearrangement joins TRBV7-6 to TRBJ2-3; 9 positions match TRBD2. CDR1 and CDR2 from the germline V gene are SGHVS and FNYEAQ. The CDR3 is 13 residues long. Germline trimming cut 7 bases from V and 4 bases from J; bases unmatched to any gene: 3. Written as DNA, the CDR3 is TGTGCCAGCACCGGCGGGAGGGCAGATACGCAGTATTTT. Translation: CASTGGRADTQYF.

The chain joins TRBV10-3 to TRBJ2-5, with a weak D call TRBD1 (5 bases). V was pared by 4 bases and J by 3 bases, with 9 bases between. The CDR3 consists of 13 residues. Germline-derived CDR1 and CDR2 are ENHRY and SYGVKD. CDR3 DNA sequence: TGTGCCATCAGTGGGACATTAGAAGAGACCCAGTACTTC. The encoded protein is CAISGTLEETQYF.

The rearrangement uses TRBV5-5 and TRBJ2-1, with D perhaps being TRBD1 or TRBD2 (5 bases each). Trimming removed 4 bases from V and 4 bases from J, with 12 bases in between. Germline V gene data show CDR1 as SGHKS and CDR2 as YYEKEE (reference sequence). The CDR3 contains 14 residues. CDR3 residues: CASSIPGPYNEQFF. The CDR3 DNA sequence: TGTGCCAGCAGCATACCGGGACCTTACAATGAGCAGTTCTTC.

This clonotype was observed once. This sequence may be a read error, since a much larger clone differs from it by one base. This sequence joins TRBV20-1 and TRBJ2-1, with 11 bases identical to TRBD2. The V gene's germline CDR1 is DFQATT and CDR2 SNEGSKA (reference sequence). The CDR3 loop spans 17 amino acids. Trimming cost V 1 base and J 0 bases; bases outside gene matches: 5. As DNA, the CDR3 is TGCAGTGCTAGAGGACTAGCGGGAAGGGGCTCCTACAATGAGCAGTTCTTC. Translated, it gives CSARGLAGRGSYNEQFF.

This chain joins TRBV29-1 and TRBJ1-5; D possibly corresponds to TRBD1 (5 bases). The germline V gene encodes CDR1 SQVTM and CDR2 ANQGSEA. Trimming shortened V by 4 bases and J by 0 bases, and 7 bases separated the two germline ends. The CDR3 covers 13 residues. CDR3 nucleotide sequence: TGCAGCGTTGTACAGGATAGCAATCAGCCCCAGCATTTT. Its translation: CSVVQDSNQPQHF. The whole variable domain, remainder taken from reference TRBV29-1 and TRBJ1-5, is SAVISQKPSRDICQRGTSLTIQCQVDSQVTMMFWYRQQPGQSLTLIATANQGSEATYESGFVIDKFPISRPNLTFSTLTVSNMSPEDSSIYLCSVVQDSNQPQHFGDGTRLSIL.

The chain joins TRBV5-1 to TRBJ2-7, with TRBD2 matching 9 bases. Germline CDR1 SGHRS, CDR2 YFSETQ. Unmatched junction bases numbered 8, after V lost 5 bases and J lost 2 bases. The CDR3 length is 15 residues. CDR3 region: CASRSASGITYEQYF. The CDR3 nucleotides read TGCGCCAGCAGATCAGCTAGCGGGATTACCTACGAGCAGTACTTC.

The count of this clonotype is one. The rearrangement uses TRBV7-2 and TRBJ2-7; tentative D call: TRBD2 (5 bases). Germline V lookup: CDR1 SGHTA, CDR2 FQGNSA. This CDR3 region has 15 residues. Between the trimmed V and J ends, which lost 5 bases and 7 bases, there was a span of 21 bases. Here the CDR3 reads CASSLDYSSYNEQYF. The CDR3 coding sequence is TGTGCCAGCAGCCTAGACTACAGCTCCTACAATGAGCAGTACTTC.

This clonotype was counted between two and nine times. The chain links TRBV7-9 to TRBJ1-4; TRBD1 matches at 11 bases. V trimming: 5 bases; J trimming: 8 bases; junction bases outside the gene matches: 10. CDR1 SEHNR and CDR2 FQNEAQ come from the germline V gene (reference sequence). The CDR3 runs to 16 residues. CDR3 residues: CASSPRRGQGGEKLFF. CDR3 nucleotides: TGTGCCAGCAGCCCCAGGAGGGGACAGGGGGGAGAAAAACTGTTTTTT. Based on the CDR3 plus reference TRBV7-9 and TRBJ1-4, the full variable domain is DTGVSQNPRHKITKRGQNVTFRCDPISEHNRLYWYRQTLGQGPEFLTYFQNEAQLEKSRLLSDRFSAERPKGSFSTLEIQRTEQGDSAMYLCASSPRRGQGGEKLFFGSGTQLSVL.

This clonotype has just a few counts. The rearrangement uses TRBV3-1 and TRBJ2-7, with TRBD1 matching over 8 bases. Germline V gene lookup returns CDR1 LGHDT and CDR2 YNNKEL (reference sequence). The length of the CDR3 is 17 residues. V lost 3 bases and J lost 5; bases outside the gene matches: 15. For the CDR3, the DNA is TGTGCCAGCAGCCATGGCAGGGTCGACAGGGGATCGGACGAGCAGTACTTC. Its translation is CASSHGRVDRGSDEQYF.

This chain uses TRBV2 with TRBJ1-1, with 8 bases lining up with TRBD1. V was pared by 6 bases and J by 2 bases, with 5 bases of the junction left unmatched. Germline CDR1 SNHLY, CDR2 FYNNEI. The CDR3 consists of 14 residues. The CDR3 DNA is TGTGCCAGCAGCGGACAGGGATTCAACACTGAAGCTTTCTTT. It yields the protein CASSGQGFNTEAFF.

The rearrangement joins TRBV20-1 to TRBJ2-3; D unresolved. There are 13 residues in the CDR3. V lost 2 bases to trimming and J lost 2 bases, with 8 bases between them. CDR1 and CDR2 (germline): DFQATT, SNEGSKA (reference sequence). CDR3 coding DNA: TGCAGTGCTAGACACTCCATCACAGATACGCAGTATTTT. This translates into CSARHSITDTQYF.

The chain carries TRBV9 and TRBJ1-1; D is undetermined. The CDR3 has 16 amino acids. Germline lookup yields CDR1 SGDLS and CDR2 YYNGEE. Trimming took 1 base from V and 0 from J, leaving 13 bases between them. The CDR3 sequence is CASSVNPRDMNTEAFF. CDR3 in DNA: TGTGCCAGCAGCGTAAACCCCCGGGATATGAACACTGAAGCTTTCTTT.

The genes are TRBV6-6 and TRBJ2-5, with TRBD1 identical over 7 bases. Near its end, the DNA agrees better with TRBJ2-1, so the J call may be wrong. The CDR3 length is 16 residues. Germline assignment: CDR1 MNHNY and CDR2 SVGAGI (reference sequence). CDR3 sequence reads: CASSYSGQGVKRTQFF. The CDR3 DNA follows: TGTGCCAGCAGTTACTCGGGGCAGGGGGTGAAAAGGACCCAGTTCTTC.